This T cell receptor (beta chain) stems from a study of CD8+CD57+ T cells in acquired aplastic anemia. Whole-study results and caveats: Controls did not differ significantly from patients in CD8+ Simpson's diversity. The same twenty-nine CD8+ CDR3 sequences occurred in patients and in controls.

CD8+CD57+ cell expansion, shown by flow cytometry, had occurred in the patients selected for sequencing. Receipt of therapy had not occurred in any patient by the time of blood sampling. Genomic DNA, serving as template, underwent TCR beta VDJ and CDR3 profiling. TCRdb re-analysed the reads in MiXCR, keeping a single row per CDR3 protein. The table has roughly 150,000 distinct CDR3 sequences, around 43% seen once. The CDR3 totals 13 residues. Between the trimmed V and J ends, which lost 3 bases and 2 bases, there was a span of 11 bases. From germline, CDR1 is DFQATT and CDR2 SNEGSKA (reference sequence). On this clonotype itself: What it recognizes is unknown.

The source of this sequence is a human donor with aplastic anemia. The chain combines TRBV20-1 with TRBJ2-7; D remains unclear. The specimen sequenced was sorted CD4+, CD8+, or CD8+CD57+ T cells (not recorded which) from PBMCs. The DNA for the CDR3 is TGCAGTGCTAGCGAAATGACTGCCTACGAGCAGTACTTC. This codes for CSASEMTAYEQYF.